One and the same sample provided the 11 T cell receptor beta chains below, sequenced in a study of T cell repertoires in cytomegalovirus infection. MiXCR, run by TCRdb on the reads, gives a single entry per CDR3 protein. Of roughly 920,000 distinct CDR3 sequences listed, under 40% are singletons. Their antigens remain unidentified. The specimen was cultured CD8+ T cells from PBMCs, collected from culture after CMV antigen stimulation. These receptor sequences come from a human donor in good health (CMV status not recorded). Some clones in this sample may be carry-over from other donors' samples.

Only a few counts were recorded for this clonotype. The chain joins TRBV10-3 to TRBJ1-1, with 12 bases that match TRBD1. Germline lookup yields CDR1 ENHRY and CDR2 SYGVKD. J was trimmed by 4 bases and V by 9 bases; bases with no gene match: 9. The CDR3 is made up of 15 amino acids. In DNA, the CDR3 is TGTGCCATTGATACCGGGACAGGGGGCTTCACTGAAGCTTTCTTT. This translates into CAIDTGTGGFTEAFF.

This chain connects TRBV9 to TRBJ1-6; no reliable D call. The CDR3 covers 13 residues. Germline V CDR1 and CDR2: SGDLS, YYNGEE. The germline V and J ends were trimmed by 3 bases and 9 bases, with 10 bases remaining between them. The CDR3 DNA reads TGTGCCAGCAGCGCTGGTGGCCGTTCACCCCTCCACTTT. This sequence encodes CASSAGGRSPLHF.

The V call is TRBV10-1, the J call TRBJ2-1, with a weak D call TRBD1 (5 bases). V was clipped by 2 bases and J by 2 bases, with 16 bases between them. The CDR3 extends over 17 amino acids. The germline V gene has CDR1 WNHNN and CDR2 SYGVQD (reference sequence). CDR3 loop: CASSEIPGSLAYNEQFF. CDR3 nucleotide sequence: TGCGCCAGCAGTGAGATTCCAGGGTCCCTAGCCTACAATGAGCAGTTCTTC.

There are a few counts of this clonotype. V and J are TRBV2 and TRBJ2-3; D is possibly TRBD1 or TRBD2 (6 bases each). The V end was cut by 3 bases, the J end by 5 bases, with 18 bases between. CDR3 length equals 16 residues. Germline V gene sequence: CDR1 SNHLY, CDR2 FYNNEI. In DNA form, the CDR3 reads TGTGCCAGCAGTGATCGGAGGGGGGCCACGAGAGATACGCAGTATTTT. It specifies CASSDRRGATRDTQYF.

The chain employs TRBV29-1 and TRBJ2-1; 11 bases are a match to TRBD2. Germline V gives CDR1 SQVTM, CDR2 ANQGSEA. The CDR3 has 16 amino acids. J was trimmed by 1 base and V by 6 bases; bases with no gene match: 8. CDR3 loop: CSVDFSSGGSYNEQFF. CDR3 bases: TGCAGCGTGGACTTTTCTAGCGGGGGGTCCTACAATGAGCAGTTCTTC.

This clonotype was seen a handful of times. DNA for the CDR3: TGTGCCAGCAGCCCGGGTAGCGGGGGGGCGGGGCAGTTCTTC. It encodes CASSPGSGGAGQFF. The chain employs TRBV5-4 and TRBJ2-1; 11 bases are a match to TRBD2. Trimming cost V 4 bases and J 12 bases; bases outside gene matches: 9. CDR1 is SGHNT and CDR2 is YYREEE in the germline V gene (reference sequence). The CDR3 totals 14 residues.

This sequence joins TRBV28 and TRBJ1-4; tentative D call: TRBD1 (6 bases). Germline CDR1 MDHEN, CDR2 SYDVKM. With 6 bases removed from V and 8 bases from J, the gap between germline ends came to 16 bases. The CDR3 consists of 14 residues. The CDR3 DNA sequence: TGTGCCAGCAGCCCACAGGGAGATTGGGAAAAACTGTTTTTT. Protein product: CASSPQGDWEKLFF.

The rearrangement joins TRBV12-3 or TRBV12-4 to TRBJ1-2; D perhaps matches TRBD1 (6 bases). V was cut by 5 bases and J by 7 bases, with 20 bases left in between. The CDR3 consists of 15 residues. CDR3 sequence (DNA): TGTGCCAGCAGTCTAGGGTTTCCCAGGGGAGGTGGCTACACCTTC. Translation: CASSLGFPRGGGYTF.

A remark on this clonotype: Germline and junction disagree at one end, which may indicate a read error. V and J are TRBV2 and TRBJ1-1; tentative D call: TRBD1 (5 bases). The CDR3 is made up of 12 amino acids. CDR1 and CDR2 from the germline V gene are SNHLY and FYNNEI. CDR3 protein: CAGSAGPTEAFF. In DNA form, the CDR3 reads TGTGCCGGCAGCGCAGGGCCTACTGAAGCTTTCTTT.

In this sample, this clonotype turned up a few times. CDR3 in DNA: TGTGCCAGCAGTTTAACACAGGGGGGGAACACTGAAGCTTTCTTT. This sequence encodes CASSLTQGGNTEAFF. The chain employs TRBV27 and TRBJ1-1, with 8 positions matching TRBD1. The germline V gene encodes CDR1 MNHEY and CDR2 SMNVEV (reference sequence). V was pared by 2 bases and J by 1 base, with 3 bases of the junction left unmatched. The CDR3 extends over 15 amino acids.

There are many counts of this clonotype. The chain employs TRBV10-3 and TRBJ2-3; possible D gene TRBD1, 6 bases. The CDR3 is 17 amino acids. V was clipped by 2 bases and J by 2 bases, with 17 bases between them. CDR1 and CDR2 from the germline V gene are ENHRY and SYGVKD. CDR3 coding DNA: TGTGCCATCAGTGAGGAACCCAGGGGAGTACCCACAGATACGCAGTATTTT. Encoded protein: CAISEEPRGVPTDTQYF.